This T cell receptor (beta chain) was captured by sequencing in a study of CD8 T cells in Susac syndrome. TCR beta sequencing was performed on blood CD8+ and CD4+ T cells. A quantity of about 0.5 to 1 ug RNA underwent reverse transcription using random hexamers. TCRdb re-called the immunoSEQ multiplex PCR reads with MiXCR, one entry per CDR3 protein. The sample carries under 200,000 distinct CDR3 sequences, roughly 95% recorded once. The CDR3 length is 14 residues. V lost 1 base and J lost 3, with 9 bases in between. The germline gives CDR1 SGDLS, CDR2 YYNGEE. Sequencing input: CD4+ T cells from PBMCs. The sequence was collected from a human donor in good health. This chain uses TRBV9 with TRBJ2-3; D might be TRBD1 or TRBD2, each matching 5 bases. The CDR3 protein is CASSVRDATDTQYF. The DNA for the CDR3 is TGTGCCAGCAGCGTAAGGGACGCAACAGATACGCAGTATTTT.